Listed below are T cell receptor beta chains from one sample, sequenced in a study of cytomegalovirus exposure and HLA in healthy donors. Using immunoSEQ multiplex PCR, the repertoire was profiled, and TCRdb retains in-frame clones only, with some absent. The sample consists of approximately 200,000 clones, 70% to 90% of them appearing once. Sample: PBMCs. Receptors were obtained from a human donor in good health. The conserved cysteine and the conserved F or W are not part of the CDR3 here. A D gene is named only where the DNA matches it firmly.

v_gene: TRBV6-1
j_gene: TRBJ1-1
d_gene: .
CDR3aa: ASRQGLNTEAF

v_gene: TRBV4-3
j_gene: TRBJ1-1
d_gene: TRBD1
CDR3aa: ASSPSGTGNTEAF

v_gene: TRBV15
j_gene: TRBJ2-4
d_gene: .
CDR3aa: ATSRDASRY

v_gene: TRBV7-9
j_gene: TRBJ2-7
d_gene: .
CDR3aa: ASSLGAVFHEQY

v_gene: TRBV7-3
j_gene: TRBJ2-1
d_gene: TRBD1
CDR3aa: ASSSQLIPGQRSSTPHNEQF

v_gene: TRBV5-1
j_gene: TRBJ1-1
d_gene: TRBD1
CDR3aa: ASSIDRGAEAF

v_gene: TRBV7-6
j_gene: TRBJ2-3
d_gene: TRBD2
CDR3aa: ASSPHSGRALDTQY

v_gene: TRBV5-8
j_gene: TRBJ1-4
d_gene: TRBD1
CDR3aa: ASSSGTGVLNEKLF

v_gene: TRBV7-6
j_gene: TRBJ2-7
d_gene: .
CDR3aa: ASSLESGSYEQY

v_gene: TRBV5-1
j_gene: TRBJ2-3
d_gene: .
CDR3aa: ASALATSTDTQY

v_gene: TRBV10-3
j_gene: TRBJ2-1
d_gene: TRBD2
CDR3aa: AISDVGGSNGEQF

v_gene: TRBV4-1
j_gene: TRBJ2-7
d_gene: TRBD2
CDR3aa: ASSPSPTSGRAGEQY

v_gene: TRBV5-4
j_gene: TRBJ1-4
d_gene: .
CDR3aa: ASSGPGRNEKLF

v_gene: TRBV28
j_gene: TRBJ2-2
d_gene: TRBD1
CDR3aa: ASRPTGVTGELF

v_gene: TRBV7-7
j_gene: TRBJ2-5
d_gene: .
CDR3aa: ASSRTGGPQETQY